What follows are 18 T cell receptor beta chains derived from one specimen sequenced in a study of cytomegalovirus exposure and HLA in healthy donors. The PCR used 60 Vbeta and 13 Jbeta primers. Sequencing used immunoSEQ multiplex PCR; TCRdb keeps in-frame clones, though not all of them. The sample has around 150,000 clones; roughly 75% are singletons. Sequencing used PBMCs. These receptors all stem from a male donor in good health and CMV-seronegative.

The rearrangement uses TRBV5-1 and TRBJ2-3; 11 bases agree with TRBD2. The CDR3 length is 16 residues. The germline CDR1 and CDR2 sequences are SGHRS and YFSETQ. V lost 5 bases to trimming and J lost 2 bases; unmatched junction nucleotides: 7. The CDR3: CASRFGTSGSTDTQYF. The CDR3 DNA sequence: TGCGCCAGCAGGTTCGGGACTAGCGGATCCACAGATACGCAGTATTTT. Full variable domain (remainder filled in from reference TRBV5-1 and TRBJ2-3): KAGVTQTPRYLIKTRGQQVTLSCSPISGHRSVSWYQQTPGQGLQFLFEYFSETQRNKGNFPGRFSGRQFSNSRSEMNVSTLELGDSALYLCASRFGTSGSTDTQYFGPGTRLTVL.

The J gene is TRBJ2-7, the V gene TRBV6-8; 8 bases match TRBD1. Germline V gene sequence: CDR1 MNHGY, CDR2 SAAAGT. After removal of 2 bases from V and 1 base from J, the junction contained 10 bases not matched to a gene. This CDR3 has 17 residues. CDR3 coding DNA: TGTGCCAGCAGTTACCCTTTAAGACAGGGGTGTTCCTACGAGCAGTACTTC. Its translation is CASSYPLRQGCSYEQYF.

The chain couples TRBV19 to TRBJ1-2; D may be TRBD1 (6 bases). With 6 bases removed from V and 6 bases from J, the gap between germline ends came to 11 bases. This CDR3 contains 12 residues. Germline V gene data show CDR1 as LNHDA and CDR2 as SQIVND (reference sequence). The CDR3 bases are TGTGCCAGTAGCCTTACAGGGAATGGCTACACCTTC. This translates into CASSLTGNGYTF. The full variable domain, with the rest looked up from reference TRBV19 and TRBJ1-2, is DGGITQSPKYLFRKEGQNVTLSCEQNLNHDAMYWYRQDPGQGLRLIYYSQIVNDFQKGDIAEGYSVSREKKESFPLTVTSAQKNPTAFYLCASSLTGNGYTFGSGTRLTVV.

CDR3 bases: TGTGCCACCGATGGCGGCTATAATGAGTTTGAGCAGTTCTTC. The encoded protein is CATDGGYNEFEQFF. The chain has TRBV10-3 and TRBJ2-1; D is undetermined. V was cut by 10 bases and J by 9 bases, with 22 bases left in between. Germline-derived CDR1 and CDR2 are ENHRY and SYGVKD. The CDR3 extends over 14 amino acids.

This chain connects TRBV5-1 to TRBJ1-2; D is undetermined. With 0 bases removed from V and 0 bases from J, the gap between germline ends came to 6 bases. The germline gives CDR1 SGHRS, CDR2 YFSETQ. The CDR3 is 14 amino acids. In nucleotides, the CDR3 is TGCGCCAGCAGCTTGGGCGGCACTAACTATGGCTACACCTTC. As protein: CASSLGGTNYGYTF.

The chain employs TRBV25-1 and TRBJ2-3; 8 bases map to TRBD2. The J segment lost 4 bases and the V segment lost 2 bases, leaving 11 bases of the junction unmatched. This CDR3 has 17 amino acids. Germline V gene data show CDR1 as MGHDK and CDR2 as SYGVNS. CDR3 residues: CASSEERERRWADTQYF. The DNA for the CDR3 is TGTGCCAGCAGTGAAGAGCGGGAGCGGAGGTGGGCAGATACGCAGTATTTT.

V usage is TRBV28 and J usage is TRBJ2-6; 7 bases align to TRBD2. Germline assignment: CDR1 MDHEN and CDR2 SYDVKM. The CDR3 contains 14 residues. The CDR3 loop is CASGRFSGANVLTF. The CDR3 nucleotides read TGTGCTAGCGGGCGTTTCTCTGGGGCCAACGTCCTGACTTTC.

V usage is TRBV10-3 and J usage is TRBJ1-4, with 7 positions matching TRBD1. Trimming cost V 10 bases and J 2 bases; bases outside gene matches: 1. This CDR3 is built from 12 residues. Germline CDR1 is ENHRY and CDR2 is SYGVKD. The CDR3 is CATGGTNEKLFF. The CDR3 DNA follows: TGTGCCACAGGGGGGACTAATGAAAAACTGTTTTTT.

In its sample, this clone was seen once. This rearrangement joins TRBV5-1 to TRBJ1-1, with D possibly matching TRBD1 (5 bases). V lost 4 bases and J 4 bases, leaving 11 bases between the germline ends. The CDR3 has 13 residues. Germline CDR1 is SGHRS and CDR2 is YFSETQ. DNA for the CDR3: TGCGCCAGCAGCCAGGGAGGTGTCACTGAAGCTTTCTTT. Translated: CASSQGGVTEAFF.

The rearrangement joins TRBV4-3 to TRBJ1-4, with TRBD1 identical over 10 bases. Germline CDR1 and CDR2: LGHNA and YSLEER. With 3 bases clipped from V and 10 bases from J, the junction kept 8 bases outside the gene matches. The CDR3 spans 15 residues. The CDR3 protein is CASSQDRGKLGKLFF. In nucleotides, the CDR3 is TGCGCCAGCAGCCAGGACAGGGGGAAGCTAGGAAAACTGTTTTTT.

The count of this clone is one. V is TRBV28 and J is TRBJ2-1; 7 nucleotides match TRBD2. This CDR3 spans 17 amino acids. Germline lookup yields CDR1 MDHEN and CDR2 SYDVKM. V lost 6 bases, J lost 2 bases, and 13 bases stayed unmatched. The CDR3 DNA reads TGTGCCAGCAGGAAAGCGGGGACGGGAGGCGCCTACAATGAGCAGTTCTTC. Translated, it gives CASRKAGTGGAYNEQFF.

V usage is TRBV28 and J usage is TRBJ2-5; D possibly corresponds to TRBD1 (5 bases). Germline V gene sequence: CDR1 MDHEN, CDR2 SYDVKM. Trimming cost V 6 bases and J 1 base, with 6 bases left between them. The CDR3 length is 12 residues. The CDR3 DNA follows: TGTGCCAGCAGACAGGCCCAAGAGACCCAGTACTTC. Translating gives CASRQAQETQYF.

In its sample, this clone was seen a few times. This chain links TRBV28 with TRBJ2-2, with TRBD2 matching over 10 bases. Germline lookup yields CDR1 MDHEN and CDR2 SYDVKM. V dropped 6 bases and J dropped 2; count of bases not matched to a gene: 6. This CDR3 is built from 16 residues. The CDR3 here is CASSPIAGGNTGELFF. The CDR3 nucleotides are TGTGCCAGCAGCCCTATAGCGGGAGGTAACACCGGGGAGCTGTTTTTT. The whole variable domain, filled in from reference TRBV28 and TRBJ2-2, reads DVKVTQSSRYLVKRTGEKVFLECVQDMDHENMFWYRQDPGLGLRLIYFSYDVKMKEKGDIPEGYSVSREKKERFSLILESASTNQTSMYLCASSPIAGGNTGELFFGEGSRLTVL.

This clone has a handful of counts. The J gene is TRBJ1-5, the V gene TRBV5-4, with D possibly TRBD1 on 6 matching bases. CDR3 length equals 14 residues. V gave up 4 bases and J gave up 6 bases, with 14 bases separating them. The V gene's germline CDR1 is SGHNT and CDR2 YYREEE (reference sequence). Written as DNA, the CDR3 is TGTGCCAGCAGCACCGAGGGGGACGGTCAGCCCCAGCATTTT. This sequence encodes CASSTEGDGQPQHF.

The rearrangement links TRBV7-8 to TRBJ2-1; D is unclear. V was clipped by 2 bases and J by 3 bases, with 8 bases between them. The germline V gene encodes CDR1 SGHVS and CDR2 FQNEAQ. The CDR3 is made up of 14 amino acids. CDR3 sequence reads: CASSLPRVYNEQFF. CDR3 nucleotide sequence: TGTGCCAGCAGCTTACCTCGAGTCTACAATGAGCAGTTCTTC.

The CDR3 nucleotides are TGTGCCAGCCTAGCCCTGCGGGGGCGAAACACCGGGGAGCTGTTTTTT. Translated, it gives CASLALRGRNTGELFF. V and J are TRBV2 and TRBJ2-2; perhaps TRBD2 as D (7 bases). Germline CDR1 and CDR2: SNHLY and FYNNEI. Trimming took 8 bases from V and 2 from J, leaving 18 bases between them. This CDR3 is built from 16 residues.

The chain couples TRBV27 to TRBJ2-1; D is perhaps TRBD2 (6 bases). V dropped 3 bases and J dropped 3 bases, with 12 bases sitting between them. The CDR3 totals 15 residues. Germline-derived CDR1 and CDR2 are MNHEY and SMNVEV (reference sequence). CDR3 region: CASSLSAEGYNEQFF. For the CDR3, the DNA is TGTGCCAGCAGTTTGTCGGCGGAGGGCTACAATGAGCAGTTCTTC.

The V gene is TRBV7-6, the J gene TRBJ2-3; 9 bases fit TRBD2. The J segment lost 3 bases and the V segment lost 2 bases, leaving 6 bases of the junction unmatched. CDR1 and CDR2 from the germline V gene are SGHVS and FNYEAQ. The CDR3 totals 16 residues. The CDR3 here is CASSLTSSGGTDTQYF. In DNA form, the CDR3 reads TGTGCCAGCAGCTTAACTTCAAGCGGGGGGACAGATACGCAGTATTTT.